This TCR beta chain was observed in a study of technical replicates of blood from several donors. This CDR3 comprises 14 residues. V lost 3 bases and J lost 1, with 10 bases in between. The V gene's germline CDR1 is MNHEY and CDR2 SVGAGI. Clones were read by immunoSEQ multiplex PCR, and TCRdb kept only the in-frame ones, dropping some. Seen here are 65,000 to 90,000 clones, roughly 93% observed once, and the top ten hold 0.2% to 0.25%. Sequencing was done on a sample of T cells isolated from PBMCs. The source is a human donor in good health. This chain joins TRBV6-5 and TRBJ2-7, with D possibly TRBD2 on 6 matching bases. The CDR3 region is CASSYRGISYEQYF. CDR3 DNA: TGTGCCAGCAGTTATCGGGGGATATCCTACGAGCAGTACTTC.